Each of the 13 T cell receptor beta chains below was sequenced from the same sample in a study of CD8+CD57+ T cells in acquired aplastic anemia. CD8+CD57+ cell expansion, shown by flow cytometry, had occurred in the patients selected for sequencing. Profiling of TCR beta VDJ combinations and CDR3 sequences used genomic DNA as template. TCRdb itself ran the reads through MiXCR, one entry per CDR3 protein. The sample yields fewer than 250,000 distinct CDR3 sequences, around 46% seen once. Source material: sorted CD4+, CD8+, or CD8+CD57+ T cells (not recorded which) from PBMCs. The source of these receptors is a human donor with aplastic anemia.

As for this clonotype: One junction end disagrees with the germline gene, perhaps due to a read error. This chain uses TRBV7-3 with TRBJ2-1; no clear D. Germline CDR1 is SGHTA and CDR2 is FQGTGA. This CDR3 spans 14 amino acids. In nucleotides, the CDR3 is TGCGCCAGCAGCCAAGCCCCTCGGAGCGAGGAGCAGTTCTTC. Translated: CASSQAPRSEEQFF.

Ten or more counts support this clonotype. The chain uses TRBV7-3 and TRBJ2-3, with D perhaps TRBD1 (5 bases). The CDR3 is 17 amino acids. Germline V CDR1 and CDR2: SGHTA, FQGTGA. Trimming removed 2 bases at V and 2 bases at J, with 17 bases between. CDR3 protein: CASSLDQGRADTDTQYF. In nucleotides, the CDR3 is TGTGCCAGCAGCTTAGACCAGGGCAGGGCGGACACAGATACGCAGTATTTT.

The V and J genes are TRBV9 and TRBJ2-3; D may correspond to TRBD1 or TRBD2 (6 bases each). From germline, CDR1 is SGDLS and CDR2 YYNGEE. Trimming cost V 4 bases and J 12 bases, with 27 bases left between them. The CDR3 length is 16 residues. CDR3 amino acids: CASSPEGGPVLLSQYF. The CDR3 nucleotides read TGTGCCAGCAGCCCAGAAGGGGGGCCGGTTTTGCTCTCTCAGTATTTT. Together with reference TRBV9 and TRBJ2-3, the CDR3 gives the full variable domain: DSGVTQTPKHLITATGQRVTLRCSPRSGDLSVYWYQQSLDQGLQFLIQYYNGEERAKGNILERFSAQQFPDLHSELNLSSLELGDSALYFCASSPEGGPVLLSQYFGPGTRLTVL.

CDR3 loop: CSAPGTGTREQYF. CDR3 nucleotide sequence: TGCAGTGCTCCCGGGACAGGGACTCGCGAGCAGTACTTC. The chain combines TRBV20-1 with TRBJ2-7; 9 bases are a match to TRBD1. This CDR3 contains 13 residues. Germline V CDR1 and CDR2: DFQATT, SNEGSKA (reference sequence). Trimming at V came to 5 bases and at J to 6 bases, leaving 8 bases not matched to a gene.

V is TRBV20-1 and J is TRBJ2-3; possibly TRBD1 for D (6 bases). CDR3 length equals 12 residues. Between the trimmed V and J ends, which lost 3 bases and 6 bases, there was a span of 10 bases. Germline V gene data show CDR1 as DFQATT and CDR2 as SNEGSKA (reference sequence). In nucleotides, the CDR3 is TGCAGTGCTAGGCCCGGACAGGATACGCAGTATTTT. It translates to CSARPGQDTQYF.

This clonotype came up a few times. The chain employs TRBV9 and TRBJ2-3, with 15 nucleotides matching TRBD2. This CDR3 contains 16 residues. Losses at the gene ends were 4 bases for V and 9 bases for J; bases not matched to a gene: 9. Germline lookup yields CDR1 SGDLS and CDR2 YYNGEE. The CDR3 region is CASSPGLAGGGGTQYF. The CDR3 DNA is TGTGCCAGCAGCCCGGGACTAGCGGGGGGAGGAGGGACGCAGTATTTT.

The chain couples TRBV20-1 to TRBJ1-6; no definite D call. This CDR3 has 15 amino acids. Germline-derived CDR1 and CDR2 are DFQATT and SNEGSKA (reference sequence). Trimming shortened V by 2 bases and J by 10 bases, and 18 bases separated the two germline ends. The CDR3 DNA sequence: TGCAGTGCTAGATCGCTAGCGGGAAATGGGTCACCCCTCCACTTT. Translation gives CSARSLAGNGSPLHF.

This clonotype was seen a few times. This chain links TRBV7-8 with TRBJ1-5; D is ambiguous. The V gene lost 2 bases and the J gene lost 0 bases, with 11 bases spanning the gap. The CDR3 runs 16 residues. Germline CDR1 reads SGHVS; CDR2 reads FQNEAQ. CDR3 sequence (DNA): TGTGCCAGCAGCTTAAAGGCGACCGGTAGCAATCAGCCCCAGCATTTT. Amino acids: CASSLKATGSNQPQHF.

A word on this clonotype: A much larger clone sits a single nucleotide away, making a read error possible. V usage is TRBV5-6 and J usage is TRBJ1-1, with D unresolved. Germline CDR1 and CDR2: SGHDT and YYEEEE. The CDR3 consists of 14 residues. CDR3 protein: CASSWTFPNTGAFF. CDR3 DNA sequence: TGTGCCAGCAGCTGGACGTTCCCGAACACTGGAGCTTTCTTT.

The CDR3 DNA is TGTGCCAGCAGTTTAGGGCGGGGACACAATGAGCAGTTCTTC. Amino acids: CASSLGRGHNEQFF. The chain has TRBV27 and TRBJ2-1, with D maybe TRBD2 (6 bases). Germline loops: CDR1 MNHEY, CDR2 SMNVEV (reference sequence). The CDR3 is 14 amino acids. V was trimmed by 2 bases and J by 5 bases, leaving 10 bases between them.

This chain joins TRBV20-1 and TRBJ1-1; D uncertain. CDR1 is DFQATT and CDR2 is SNEGSKA in the germline V gene (reference sequence). The CDR3 loop spans 15 amino acids. V lost 3 bases and J lost 1, with 15 bases in between. CDR3 in amino acids: CSASKSNLPNTEAFF. The CDR3 region has the DNA TGCAGTGCTAGTAAGTCCAATCTACCGAACACTGAAGCTTTCTTT.

The chain recombines TRBV24-1 with TRBJ2-7, with a weak D call TRBD1 (5 bases). Germline CDR1 is KGHDR and CDR2 is SFDVKD. Trimming pared 2 bases from V and 3 bases from J, leaving 10 bases between. This CDR3 contains 14 residues. CDR3 sequence reads: CATSDWTSNYEQYF. The CDR3 bases are TGTGCCACCAGTGATTGGACAAGCAACTACGAGCAGTACTTC.

This clonotype was found many times. The J gene is TRBJ2-2, the V gene TRBV7-9, with TRBD1 matching over 8 bases. The germline CDR1 and CDR2 sequences are SEHNR and FQNEAQ (reference sequence). The CDR3 loop spans 16 amino acids. Trimming at V came to 5 bases and at J to 4 bases, leaving 9 bases not matched to a gene. The CDR3 is CASSPPDRGGTGELFF. CDR3 coding DNA: TGTGCCAGCAGCCCACCTGACAGGGGAGGCACCGGGGAGCTGTTTTTT.